This T cell receptor (beta chain) was observed in a study of memory CD4+ T cells and cytomegalovirus serostatus. At the level of the study: Donors were healthy Belgian adults, several CMV seropositive and 24 seronegative. Study-wide points: Suggested: most of the CMV-linked TCR signature lies in CD4+ memory cells.

Between the trimmed V and J ends, which lost 6 bases and 0 bases, there was a span of 12 bases. CDR1 SGHTA and CDR2 FQGNSA come from the germline V gene. The CDR3 length is 15 residues. Worth noting for this clone: What it binds is unknown.

Profiling relied on immunoSEQ multiplex PCR, and the TCRdb table lists in-frame clones only, not all of them. Of some 25,000 clones listed, roughly 80% were seen once; the top ten hold more than 0.8%. Single viable CD3+CD4+CD8-CD45RO+ cells were sorted as the memory CD4+ T cells. After thawing, CD4+ T cells were positively selected. The sequencing sample was made of memory CD4+ T cells from blood. The receptor's source is an adult in good health and CMV-seronegative. V is TRBV7-2 and J is TRBJ1-3, with D maybe TRBD1 (5 bases). The CDR3 protein is CASSWDVNSGNTIYF. DNA for the CDR3: TGTGCCAGCAGTTGGGACGTTAACTCTGGAAACACCATATATTTT. The full variable domain, with the rest looked up from reference TRBV7-2 and TRBJ1-3, is GAGVSQSPSNKVTEKGKDVELRCDPISGHTALYWYRQSLGQGLEFLIYFQGNSAPDKSGLPSDRFSAERTGGSVSTLTIQRTQQEDSAVYLCASSWDVNSGNTIYFGEGSWLTVV.